This passage covers 18 T cell receptor beta chains from one sample sequenced in a study of blood T cell repertoires in COVID-19. Clones were sequenced by immunoSEQ multiplex PCR, and TCRdb holds only the in-frame ones, with some missing. The sample contains roughly 220,000 clones, roughly 85% of which appear only once. The sequencing sample was made of peripheral blood. The receptors shown here come from a man between 45 and 60 years old who had recovered from COVID-19.

The rearrangement uses TRBV18 and TRBJ2-5; 8 bases fit TRBD1. Germline V lookup: CDR1 KGHSH, CDR2 LQKENI. The J segment lost 4 bases and the V segment lost 2 bases, leaving 6 bases of the junction unmatched. This CDR3 comprises 15 residues. CDR3 residues: CASSPGQGNLETQYF. CDR3 nucleotide sequence: TGTGCCAGCTCACCAGGACAGGGAAACCTAGAGACCCAGTACTTC.

The gene calls are TRBV28 and TRBJ1-1; 9 bases match TRBD1. The trim removed 7 bases at V and 0 bases at J, leaving 3 bases unmatched. Germline loops: CDR1 MDHEN, CDR2 SYDVKM. CDR3 size: 14 residues. The CDR3 region is CASTTGGMNTEAFF. Here the CDR3 DNA reads TGTGCCAGCACCACAGGGGGCATGAACACTGAAGCTTTCTTT.

V is TRBV4-1 and J is TRBJ2-5; 8 nucleotides line up with TRBD1. The CDR3 runs to 18 residues. Germline loops: CDR1 MGHRA, CDR2 YSYEKL. The V gene end was trimmed by 0 bases and the J gene end by 2 bases; junction bases not matched to a gene: 11. This CDR3 reads CASSQENAQGGPQETQYF. The DNA of the CDR3 is TGCGCCAGCAGCCAAGAGAACGCACAGGGGGGCCCTCAAGAGACCCAGTACTTC.

This chain connects TRBV2 to TRBJ2-6; possibly TRBD1 for D (5 bases). The germline CDR1 and CDR2 sequences are SNHLY and FYNNEI. The CDR3 contains 16 residues. Trimming left V 8 bases short and J 2 bases short, with 16 bases between. For the CDR3, the DNA is TGTGCCAGCCAACGCAGGATCAGGGCTGGGGCCAACGTCCTGACTTTC. It specifies CASQRRIRAGANVLTF.

V is TRBV7-2 and J is TRBJ2-7, with TRBD2 identical over 8 bases. CDR1 is SGHTA, CDR2 FQGNSA, per germline. Unmatched junction bases numbered 9, after V lost 5 bases and J lost 0 bases. This CDR3 comprises 16 residues. The chain's CDR3 is CASSPGGTRSSYEQYF. CDR3 sequence (DNA): TGTGCCAGCAGCCCTGGCGGGACTAGAAGCTCCTACGAGCAGTACTTC. The complete variable domain, with remaining parts taken from reference TRBV7-2 and TRBJ2-7, reads GAGVSQSPSNKVTEKGKDVELRCDPISGHTALYWYRQSLGQGLEFLIYFQGNSAPDKSGLPSDRFSAERTGGSVSTLTIQRTQQEDSAVYLCASSPGGTRSSYEQYFGPGTRLTVT.

V and J are TRBV10-1 and TRBJ2-3; 10 bases map to TRBD2. V gave up 3 bases and J gave up 4 bases; unmatched junction bases: 7. Germline CDR1 reads WNHNN; CDR2 reads SYGVQD (reference sequence). This CDR3 region has 16 residues. Written as DNA, the CDR3 is TGCGCCAGCAGTGACGGAGCGGGAGGGCCGCCAGATACGCAGTATTTT. Protein: CASSDGAGGPPDTQYF.

This clone was recorded only once. The rearrangement uses TRBV9 and TRBJ1-2; 10 bases map to TRBD1. CDR3 length equals 14 residues. Trimming removed 3 bases from V and 8 bases from J; junction bases left unmatched: 7. Germline V gene lookup returns CDR1 SGDLS and CDR2 YYNGEE. For the CDR3, the DNA is TGTGCCAGCAGCGCGGACAGGGGGATTCGGGGCTACACCTTC. Translating gives CASSADRGIRGYTF. The variable domain in full, with the rest retrieved from reference TRBV9 and TRBJ1-2, is DSGVTQTPKHLITATGQRVTLRCSPRSGDLSVYWYQQSLDQGLQFLIQYYNGEERAKGNILERFSAQQFPDLHSELNLSSLELGDSALYFCASSADRGIRGYTFGSGTRLTVV.

This chain connects TRBV2 to TRBJ2-3; the D gene is possibly TRBD1 (6 bases). V was trimmed by 4 bases and J by 0 bases, leaving 11 bases between them. Germline CDR1 reads SNHLY; CDR2 reads FYNNEI. This CDR3 contains 15 residues. This chain's CDR3 is CASSGTAASTDTQYF. The DNA of the CDR3 is TGTGCCAGCAGTGGGACAGCGGCTAGCACAGATACGCAGTATTTT.

The chain combines TRBV7-9 with TRBJ1-1, with D uncertain. Germline values: CDR1 SEHNR, CDR2 FQNEAQ (reference sequence). This CDR3 has 13 residues. Trimming removed 1 base from V and 4 bases from J, with 7 bases in between. The CDR3 coding sequence is TGTGCCAGCAGCTTAGGCTCTAGCACTGAAGCTTTCTTT. Translated, it gives CASSLGSSTEAFF.

The table lists this clone with a count of one. V gene TRBV7-8 combines with J gene TRBJ2-7, with 8 bases fitting TRBD1. Germline CDR1 is SGHVS and CDR2 is FQNEAQ. The CDR3 totals 15 residues. V gave up 5 bases and J gave up 2 bases; unmatched junction bases: 8. The CDR3 protein is CASSKRGTGAYEQYF. In nucleotides, the CDR3 is TGTGCCAGCAGCAAAAGGGGGACAGGTGCCTACGAGCAGTACTTC. Full variable domain (missing parts from reference TRBV7-8 and TRBJ2-7): GAGVSQSPRYKVAKRGQDVALRCDPISGHVSLFWYQQALGQGPEFLTYFQNEAQLDKSGLPSDRFFAERPEGSVSTLKIQRTQQEDSAVYLCASSKRGTGAYEQYFGPGTRLTVT.

The CDR3 is CSASFHWIPGLASSSYNEQFF. CDR3 in DNA: TGCAGTGCTAGTTTTCATTGGATTCCTGGACTAGCAAGCTCCTCCTACAATGAGCAGTTCTTC. The chain combines TRBV20-1 with TRBJ2-1; 8 nucleotides agree with TRBD2. This CDR3 has 21 amino acids. Germline V lookup: CDR1 DFQATT, CDR2 SNEGSKA (reference sequence). V lost 3 bases, J lost 0 bases, and 22 bases stayed unmatched.

This rearrangement joins TRBV7-8 to TRBJ2-7, with D tentatively TRBD2 (6 bases). Germline assignment: CDR1 SGHVS and CDR2 FQNEAQ. The CDR3 length is 13 residues. The germline V and J ends were trimmed by 3 bases and 3 bases, with 9 bases remaining between them. Written as DNA, the CDR3 is TGTGCCAGCAGCTTCGGGACTCTCTACGAGCAGTACTTC. This gives the protein CASSFGTLYEQYF. Looking up the rest from reference TRBV7-8 and TRBJ2-7 gives the full variable domain: GAGVSQSPRYKVAKRGQDVALRCDPISGHVSLFWYQQALGQGPEFLTYFQNEAQLDKSGLPSDRFFAERPEGSVSTLKIQRTQQEDSAVYLCASSFGTLYEQYFGPGTRLTVT.

This chain links TRBV10-1 with TRBJ2-2, with D possibly matching TRBD2 (6 bases). CDR3 length: 14 amino acids. Germline CDR1 is WNHNN and CDR2 is SYGVQD (reference sequence). The germline V and J ends were trimmed by 6 bases and 1 base, with 9 bases remaining between them. The CDR3: CASREGLNTGELFF. The CDR3 DNA reads as TGCGCCAGCAGGGAGGGACTGAACACCGGGGAGCTGTTTTTT.

The rearrangement links TRBV29-1 to TRBJ2-5; 12 bases map to TRBD2. There are 17 residues in the CDR3. The junction had 12 bases not matched to a gene; V was cut back by 4 bases and J by 3 bases. Germline lookup yields CDR1 SQVTM and CDR2 ANQGSEA. The CDR3 coding sequence is TGCAGCGTTGCTCCTCGCCTAGCGGGAGGGCCTGAAGAGACCCAGTACTTC. As protein: CSVAPRLAGGPEETQYF. The full variable domain, rest sourced from reference TRBV29-1 and TRBJ2-5, is SAVISQKPSRDICQRGTSLTIQCQVDSQVTMMFWYRQQPGQSLTLIATANQGSEATYESGFVIDKFPISRPNLTFSTLTVSNMSPEDSSIYLCSVAPRLAGGPEETQYFGPGTRLLVL.

The V gene is TRBV7-2, the J gene TRBJ2-5, with D tentatively TRBD2 (6 bases). The ends were cut back, 1 base at V and 5 bases at J, with 17 bases in the middle. Per the germline V gene, CDR1 is SGHTA and CDR2 is FQGNSA. The CDR3 is 16 residues long. CDR3 sequence: CASSLGVSGRGETQYF. In nucleotides, the CDR3 is TGTGCCAGCAGCTTAGGGGTTAGCGGTAGAGGGGAGACCCAGTACTTC.

The chain has TRBV27 and TRBJ2-7; 9 nucleotides agree with TRBD1. The germline V gene encodes CDR1 MNHEY and CDR2 SMNVEV (reference sequence). Germline trimming cut 5 bases from V and 7 bases from J; bases unmatched to any gene: 3. CDR3 length equals 12 residues. In DNA, the CDR3 is TGTGCCAGCAGTACAGACAGGGGGGAGCAGTACTTC. Translated: CASSTDRGEQYF.

This clone came up once. The chain joins TRBV3-1 (or the pseudogene TRBV3-2) to TRBJ2-1; TRBD2 agrees at 11 bases. There are 17 residues in the CDR3. Germline values: CDR1 LGHDT, CDR2 YNNKEL (reference sequence). Germline trimming cut 4 bases from V and 0 bases from J; bases unmatched to any gene: 5. CDR3 protein: CASSPSGLAVSYNEQFF. CDR3 in DNA: TGTGCCAGCAGCCCTTCGGGACTAGCGGTCTCCTACAATGAGCAGTTCTTC.

The rearrangement links TRBV29-1 to TRBJ2-1, with 7 positions matching TRBD2. The V and J ends lost 0 bases and 5 bases, in that order; junction bases with no gene match: 7. CDR3 length: 15 residues. Germline-derived CDR1 and CDR2 are SQVTM and ANQGSEA. The CDR3 loop reads CSVEDQWLADNEQFF. In nucleotides, the CDR3 is TGCAGCGTTGAAGATCAGTGGCTAGCGGACAATGAGCAGTTCTTC.